These 27 T cell receptor beta chains came from one sample sequenced in a study of shared clonotypes between healthy human individuals. Assay: immunoSEQ multiplex PCR; the TCRdb copy retains only in-frame clones and omits some. The sample lists about 2,100,000 clones, 85% to 95% occurring once. Naive CD8 cells lacked CD45RO and underwent positive selection for CCR7, leaving out terminally differentiated effector memory CD45RA+ cells. Input material: naive CD8+ T cells from PBMCs. The source of these receptors is a man in his late teens or twenties in good health. Some clones in this sample may be carry-over from other donors' samples.

This clone was picked up a small number of times. The chain is built from TRBV7-2 and TRBJ2-2; no definite D call. This CDR3 spans 14 amino acids. Per the germline V gene, CDR1 is SGHTA and CDR2 is FQGNSA. V was cut by 1 base and J by 5 bases, with 8 bases left in between. The chain's CDR3 is CASSLVPFTGELFF. The CDR3, as DNA: TGTGCCAGCAGCTTAGTCCCCTTTACCGGGGAGCTGTTTTTT.

V usage is TRBV6-5 and J usage is TRBJ2-7, with D tentatively TRBD2 (5 bases). V was clipped by 6 bases and J by 1 base, with 16 bases between them. Germline CDR1 reads MNHEY; CDR2 reads SVGAGI. This CDR3 spans 15 amino acids. This CDR3 is CASSPMRVGSYEQYF. As DNA, the CDR3 is TGTGCCAGCAGCCCGATGAGGGTAGGATCCTACGAGCAGTACTTC.

This chain uses TRBV7-6 with TRBJ2-5; D could derive from TRBD1 or TRBD2 (5 bases each). The CDR3 has 16 amino acids. The V end lost 0 bases, the J end lost 1 base, and 12 bases lay between the germline ends. Germline V gives CDR1 SGHVS, CDR2 FNYEAQ. CDR3 bases: TGTGCCAGCAGCTTAGCGTGGGGGAACCCCCAAGAGACCCAGTACTTC. Translated: CASSLAWGNPQETQYF. The full variable domain, with the rest looked up from reference TRBV7-6 and TRBJ2-5, is GAGVSQSPRYKVTKRGQDVALRCDPISGHVSLYWYRQALGQGPEFLTYFNYEAQQDKSGLPNDRFSAERPEGSISTLTIQRTEQRDSAMYRCASSLAWGNPQETQYFGPGTRLLVL.

DNA for the CDR3: TGTGCCAGCAGTTTACAACTAGCGGCCAGTCACGAGCAGTACTTC. Residues: CASSLQLAASHEQYF. The chain joins TRBV27 to TRBJ2-7; 8 positions match TRBD2. Per germline, CDR1 MNHEY and CDR2 SMNVEV (reference sequence). V shed 2 bases, J shed 5 bases, and the junction held 8 bases outside the gene matches. This CDR3 comprises 15 residues.

The V and J genes are TRBV15 and TRBJ2-5; D unclear. V was trimmed by 3 bases and J by 4 bases, leaving 12 bases between them. The CDR3 length is 14 residues. Germline lookup yields CDR1 LNHNV and CDR2 YYDKDF (reference sequence). In DNA form, the CDR3 reads TGTGCCACCAGCAGGGACCTATACGCAGAGACCCAGTACTTC. Translated: CATSRDLYAETQYF.

The chain has TRBV21-1 and TRBJ1-5; the table's D gene call, TRBD1, was not cross checked with the DNA. TRBV21-1 is designated a pseudogene. The CDR3 runs 14 residues. In nucleotides, the CDR3 is TGTGCCAGCACAAAGGGACAGGATAATCAGCCCCAGCATTTT. Translated: CASTKGQDNQPQHF.

V gene TRBV6-5 combines with J gene TRBJ2-7; maybe TRBD2 (5 bases). Germline CDR1 MNHEY, CDR2 SVGAGI. V gave up 11 bases and J gave up 2 bases, with 16 bases separating them. The CDR3 is 13 residues long. CDR3: CASKWGEPYEQYF. The DNA for the CDR3 is TGTGCCTCCAAGTGGGGAGAACCCTACGAGCAGTACTTC.

This sequence joins TRBV27 and TRBJ1-5; D uncertain. Germline V gene sequence: CDR1 MNHEY, CDR2 SMNVEV (reference sequence). The CDR3 loop spans 14 amino acids. V dropped 3 bases and J dropped 5 bases, with 11 bases sitting between them. The CDR3 spells CASSLTHYDQPQHF. The CDR3 region has the DNA TGTGCCAGCAGTTTGACACATTACGATCAGCCCCAGCATTTT.

The chain carries TRBV27 and TRBJ2-7; 7 bases are a match to TRBD1. The CDR3 sequence is 14 residues long. Germline values: CDR1 MNHEY, CDR2 SMNVEV (reference sequence). Losses at the gene ends were 4 bases for V and 4 bases for J; bases not matched to a gene: 7. The CDR3 loop reads CASSSSDRAYEQYF. The CDR3 DNA sequence: TGTGCCAGCAGTTCGTCCGACAGGGCGTACGAGCAGTACTTC.

This clone appeared once. The rearrangement uses TRBV4-3 and TRBJ1-2, with unresolved D. V lost 0 bases, J lost 4 bases, and 12 bases lay in between. The germline V gene has CDR1 LGHNA and CDR2 YSLEER. The length of the CDR3 is 15 residues. CDR3 in amino acids: CASSQDYETSYGYTF. CDR3 DNA: TGCGCCAGCAGCCAAGATTACGAGACAAGCTATGGCTACACCTTC.

This clone appeared a single time. This chain uses TRBV10-1 with TRBJ2-1; D may be TRBD1 (5 bases). The ends were cut back, 8 bases at V and 5 bases at J, with 19 bases in the middle. The CDR3 contains 15 residues. Germline lookup yields CDR1 WNHNN and CDR2 SYGVQD (reference sequence). The CDR3 sequence is CASRRGAKSDNEQFF. CDR3 sequence (DNA): TGCGCCAGCCGAAGGGGCGCCAAATCTGACAATGAGCAGTTCTTC.

The chain recombines TRBV9 with TRBJ2-7; 9 nucleotides align to TRBD1. The length of the CDR3 is 13 residues. The ends lost 4 bases at V and 6 bases at J; junction bases unmatched: 5. Per germline, CDR1 SGDLS and CDR2 YYNGEE. The CDR3 region is CASSFGTGFEQYF. As DNA, the CDR3 is TGTGCCAGCAGCTTCGGGACAGGGTTCGAGCAGTACTTC.

The chain has TRBV11-2 and TRBJ1-1, with D unresolved. Trimming removed 0 bases from V and 7 bases from J, with 9 bases in between. CDR1 and CDR2 from the germline V gene are SGHAT and FQNNGV. The CDR3 consists of 13 residues. The CDR3 nucleotides read TGTGCCAGCAGCTTAGATCGTAGGATTGAAGCTTTCTTT. Translation gives CASSLDRRIEAFF.

J is TRBJ2-7 and V is TRBV2; TRBD2 matches at 7 bases. V dropped 7 bases and J dropped 0; count of bases not matched to a gene: 6. Germline CDR1 and CDR2: SNHLY and FYNNEI. The CDR3 covers 14 residues. CDR3 protein: CASIGSGSSYEQYF. In DNA form, the CDR3 reads TGTGCCAGCATTGGTAGCGGGTCCTCCTACGAGCAGTACTTC.

This chain uses TRBV4-1 with TRBJ2-1; maybe TRBD2 (7 bases). Germline loops: CDR1 MGHRA, CDR2 YSYEKL. The CDR3 length is 16 residues. V was trimmed by 3 bases and J by 7 bases, leaving 19 bases between them. The CDR3 reads CASSQGGLGLENEQFF. The CDR3 coding sequence is TGCGCCAGCAGCCAGGGGGGGCTGGGACTTGAAAATGAGCAGTTCTTC.

Note on this clone: The same CDR3 is also encoded by other DNA sequences in this sample. The chain recombines TRBV19 with TRBJ1-5; D remains ambiguous. This CDR3 has 15 residues. V lost 3 bases to trimming and J lost 0 bases, with 9 bases between them. CDR1 is LNHDA, CDR2 SQIVND, per germline (reference sequence). CDR3 nucleotides: TGTGCCAGTAGTATTATGGGCTATAGCAATCAGCCCCAGCATTTT. Encoded protein: CASSIMGYSNQPQHF.

The gene calls are TRBV27 and TRBJ2-7; possible D gene TRBD1, 8 bases. The CDR3 totals 15 residues. V gave up 4 bases and J gave up 2 bases, with 15 bases separating them. Germline-derived CDR1 and CDR2 are MNHEY and SMNVEV (reference sequence). This CDR3 reads CASSWGGTGPYEQYF. Here the CDR3 DNA reads TGTGCCAGCAGTTGGGGGGGGACAGGACCCTACGAGCAGTACTTC.

This clone was observed a single time. The chain combines TRBV30 with TRBJ2-7, with D uncertain. Per the germline V gene, CDR1 is GTSNPN and CDR2 is SVGIG (reference sequence). This CDR3 is built from 18 residues. V was shortened by 3 bases and J by 3 bases, with 27 bases between the two germline ends. The CDR3 sequence is CAWSLYAKRNQRNYEQYF. The CDR3 region has the DNA TGTGCCTGGAGCTTATACGCGAAAAGGAACCAGCGAAACTACGAGCAGTACTTC.

The rearrangement uses TRBV30 and TRBJ2-7; D ambiguous. CDR1 GTSNPN and CDR2 SVGIG come from the germline V gene (reference sequence). The V and J ends lost 5 bases and 2 bases respectively, with 13 bases between them. The CDR3 is 13 residues long. CDR3 residues: CAWGREHAYEQYF. The CDR3 bases are TGTGCCTGGGGGCGTGAACATGCCTACGAGCAGTACTTC.

This chain connects TRBV13 to TRBJ2-2; TRBD2 might be the D (7 bases). CDR1 is PRHDT, CDR2 FYEKMQ, per germline (reference sequence). The CDR3 has 18 amino acids. Deletions cut 4 bases from V and 4 bases from J, with 22 bases between. This CDR3 reads CASSSGGIGLTSTGELFF. CDR3 DNA: TGTGCCAGCAGCTCGGGGGGCATTGGGCTGACGAGCACCGGGGAGCTGTTTTTT.

The chain recombines TRBV11-1 with TRBJ2-5; perhaps TRBD2 as D (5 bases). Trimming stripped 4 bases from V and 2 bases from J, with 8 bases between. Germline V gene lookup returns CDR1 SGHAT and CDR2 FQDESV (reference sequence). The CDR3 extends over 13 amino acids. DNA of the CDR3: TGTGCCAGCAGCTCGGGAACTCAAGAGACCCAGTACTTC. Its protein is CASSSGTQETQYF.

This clone was observed a handful of times. For the CDR3, the DNA is TGTGCCAGCAGTTATAACAGGGGCTCCTCTGGAAACACCATATATTTT. It encodes CASSYNRGSSGNTIYF. The J gene is TRBJ1-3, the V gene TRBV6-5, with TRBD1 matching over 7 bases. The germline V gene has CDR1 MNHEY and CDR2 SVGAGI. Germline trimming cut 3 bases from V and 0 bases from J; bases unmatched to any gene: 5. This CDR3 spans 16 amino acids.

This chain links TRBV7-6 with TRBJ2-7, with D possibly called TRBD1 or TRBD2 (5 bases each). This CDR3 contains 14 residues. Trimming took off 1 base at V and 6 bases at J, with 13 bases between the two ends. CDR1 is SGHVS and CDR2 is FNYEAQ in the germline V gene. As DNA, the CDR3 is TGTGCCAGCAGCTTAGTACGGGGCGGCCGCGAGCAGTACTTC. This gives the protein CASSLVRGGREQYF.

The chain uses TRBV10-2 and TRBJ2-7, with 10 positions matching TRBD1. The CDR3 has 15 residues. Germline trimming cut 8 bases from V and 2 bases from J; bases unmatched to any gene: 9. Germline loops: CDR1 WSHSY, CDR2 SAAADI. CDR3 protein: CASAPPGQGTYEQYF. The CDR3 nucleotides are TGCGCCAGCGCTCCACCGGGACAGGGGACCTACGAGCAGTACTTC.

In this sample, this clone turned up once. This chain uses TRBV30 with TRBJ1-2; 9 bases are shared with TRBD1. V lost 0 bases and J lost 0; bases outside the gene matches: 8. The CDR3 runs 17 residues. Germline V gene sequence: CDR1 GTSNPN, CDR2 SVGIG (reference sequence). Here the CDR3 DNA reads TGTGCCTGGAGTGTACAGGACAGGGGACCAGCTAACTATGGCTACACCTTC. It translates to CAWSVQDRGPANYGYTF.

This clone was picked up one time. V is TRBV5-8 and J is TRBJ1-5; 10 nucleotides align to TRBD1. CDR3 size: 14 residues. V lost 5 bases to trimming and J lost 4 bases; unmatched junction nucleotides: 3. Germline-derived CDR1 and CDR2 are SGHTS and YDEGEE. The CDR3 coding sequence is TGTGCCAGCAGGGACAGGGGGGGGAATCAGCCCCAGCATTTT. Translating it yields CASRDRGGNQPQHF.

This sequence joins TRBV7-2 and TRBJ2-7, with 11 bases identical to TRBD2. Germline V gene data show CDR1 as SGHTA and CDR2 as FQGNSA. The trim removed 5 bases at V and 3 bases at J, leaving 9 bases unmatched. This CDR3 is 16 amino acids long. CDR3 nucleotide sequence: TGTGCCAGCAGCGCCATTGGGACTAGCGGATTCTACGAGCAGTACTTC. This gives the protein CASSAIGTSGFYEQYF. Variable domain in full (rest from reference TRBV7-2 and TRBJ2-7): GAGVSQSPSNKVTEKGKDVELRCDPISGHTALYWYRQSLGQGLEFLIYFQGNSAPDKSGLPSDRFSAERTGGSVSTLTIQRTQQEDSAVYLCASSAIGTSGFYEQYFGPGTRLTVT.